This paragraph covers one T cell receptor (beta chain) sequence. Antigen unknown. The sample comes from a study of blood T cells in healthy people across ages. The second PCR ran about 7 to 12 cycles with a sample-barcoded 5' primer and J-beta primers. TCRdb recomputed calls from the 5' RACE reads with MiXCR, one row per CDR3 protein. This table has around 900,000 distinct CDR3 sequences, under 30% appearing once. The CDR3 is 14 residues long. Germline assignment: CDR1 MNHEY and CDR2 SVGEGT. V was cut by 2 bases and J by 2 bases, with 10 bases left in between. Donation came from healthy Caucasian individuals in Russia who were aged 6 to 90. Each sample had at least 7 million PBMCs isolated. Overall study findings and caveats: Versus aged donors, long-lived donors had higher diversity and more naive CD4+ cells. Investigators treated diversity estimates from one million T cells as underestimates.

The sample taken for sequencing was blood. The chain couples TRBV6-2 or TRBV6-3 to TRBJ2-7, with TRBD2 as a possible D gene (5 bases). The origin of this receptor is a woman aged 80 or over in good health. The CDR3 DNA reads as TGTGCCAGCAGTTACCCCGAGGGAACCTACGAGCAGTACTTC. Translating gives CASSYPEGTYEQYF.